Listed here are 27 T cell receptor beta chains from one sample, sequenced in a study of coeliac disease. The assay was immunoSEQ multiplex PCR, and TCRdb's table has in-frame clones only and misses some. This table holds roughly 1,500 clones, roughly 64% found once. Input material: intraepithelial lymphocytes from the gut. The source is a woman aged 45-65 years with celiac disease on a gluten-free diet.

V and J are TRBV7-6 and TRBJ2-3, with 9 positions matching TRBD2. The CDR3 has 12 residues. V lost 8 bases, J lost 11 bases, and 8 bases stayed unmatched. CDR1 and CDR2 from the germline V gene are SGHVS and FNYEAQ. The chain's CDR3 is CASDSGGSGQYF. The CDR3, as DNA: TGTGCCAGCGATAGCGGGGGTTCGGGGCAGTATTTT.

CDR3 DNA: TGTGCCAGCAGTTTACGAGGGCGCGAGCAGTACTTC. Protein product: CASSLRGREQYF. The chain uses TRBV28 and TRBJ2-7, with D tentatively TRBD2 (5 bases). The germline V gene encodes CDR1 MDHEN and CDR2 SYDVKM. CDR3 length: 12 residues. V gave up 2 bases and J gave up 6 bases, with 8 bases separating them. The complete variable domain, with remaining parts taken from reference TRBV28 and TRBJ2-7, reads DVKVTQSSRYLVKRTGEKVFLECVQDMDHENMFWYRQDPGLGLRLIYFSYDVKMKEKGDIPEGYSVSREKKERFSLILESASTNQTSMYLCASSLRGREQYFGPGTRLTVT.

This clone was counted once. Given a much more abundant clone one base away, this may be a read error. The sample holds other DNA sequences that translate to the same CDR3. The CDR3 DNA is TGTGCCAGCAGCCCCCCTCTCGGGGATATGAACACTGAAGCTTTCTTT. Amino acids: CASSPPLGDMNTEAFF. The chain joins TRBV27 to TRBJ1-1; D uncertain. CDR1 MNHEY and CDR2 SMNVEV come from the germline V gene (reference sequence). The CDR3 is 16 amino acids. V was trimmed by 6 bases and J by 0 bases, leaving 17 bases between them.

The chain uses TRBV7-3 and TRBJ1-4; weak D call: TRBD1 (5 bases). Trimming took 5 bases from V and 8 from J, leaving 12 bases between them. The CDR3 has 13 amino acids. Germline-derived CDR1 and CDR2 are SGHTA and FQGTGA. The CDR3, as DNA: TGTGCCAGCAGCCAAGGGGAGGGCGAAAAACTGTTTTTT. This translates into CASSQGEGEKLFF. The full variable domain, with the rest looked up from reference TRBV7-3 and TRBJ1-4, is GAGVSQTPSNKVTEKGKYVELRCDPISGHTALYWYRQSLGQGPEFLIYFQGTGAADDSGLPNDRFFAVRPEGSVSTLKIQRTERGDSAVYLCASSQGEGEKLFFGSGTQLSVL.

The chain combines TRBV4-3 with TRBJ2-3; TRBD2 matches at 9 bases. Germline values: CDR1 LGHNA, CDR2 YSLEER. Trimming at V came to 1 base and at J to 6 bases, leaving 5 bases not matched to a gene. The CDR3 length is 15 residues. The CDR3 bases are TGCGCCAGCAGCCAAGGGAGCGGGAGGAAGGATACGCAGTATTTT. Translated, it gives CASSQGSGRKDTQYF.

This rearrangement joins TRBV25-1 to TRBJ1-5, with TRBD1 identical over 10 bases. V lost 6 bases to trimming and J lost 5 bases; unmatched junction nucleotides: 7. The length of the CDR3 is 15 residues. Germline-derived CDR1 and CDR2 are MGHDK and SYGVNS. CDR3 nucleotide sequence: TGTGCCAGCAGCCGTTCGGGACAGGGGTATCAGCCCCAGCATTTT. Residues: CASSRSGQGYQPQHF.

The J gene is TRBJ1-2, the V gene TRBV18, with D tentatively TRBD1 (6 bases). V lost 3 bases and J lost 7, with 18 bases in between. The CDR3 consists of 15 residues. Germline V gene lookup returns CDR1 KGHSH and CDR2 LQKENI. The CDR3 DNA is TGTGCCAGCTCACCGGTGCAGGGGCGGTCGCTTGGCTACACCTTC. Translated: CASSPVQGRSLGYTF.

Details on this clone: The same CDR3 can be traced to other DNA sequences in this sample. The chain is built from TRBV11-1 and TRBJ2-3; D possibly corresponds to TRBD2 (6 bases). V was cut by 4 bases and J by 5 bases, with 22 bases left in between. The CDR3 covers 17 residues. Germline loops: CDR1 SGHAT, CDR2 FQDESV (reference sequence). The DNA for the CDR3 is TGTGCCAGCAGCTCCCTCAAAAGCGCTCCGGGAGAAGATACGCAGTATTTT. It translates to CASSSLKSAPGEDTQYF.

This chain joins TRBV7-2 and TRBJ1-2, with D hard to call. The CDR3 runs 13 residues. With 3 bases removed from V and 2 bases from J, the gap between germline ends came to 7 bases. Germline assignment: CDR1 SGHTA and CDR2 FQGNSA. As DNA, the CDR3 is TGTGCCAGCAGCTTCCTCAGGAACTATGGCTACACCTTC. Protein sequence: CASSFLRNYGYTF.

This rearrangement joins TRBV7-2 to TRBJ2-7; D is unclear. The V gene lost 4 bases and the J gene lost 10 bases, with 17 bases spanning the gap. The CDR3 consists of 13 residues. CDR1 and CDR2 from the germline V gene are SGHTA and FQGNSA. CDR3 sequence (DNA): TGTGCCAGCAGCTACTCCACGCAGGATCTACAGTACTTC. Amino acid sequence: CASSYSTQDLQYF.

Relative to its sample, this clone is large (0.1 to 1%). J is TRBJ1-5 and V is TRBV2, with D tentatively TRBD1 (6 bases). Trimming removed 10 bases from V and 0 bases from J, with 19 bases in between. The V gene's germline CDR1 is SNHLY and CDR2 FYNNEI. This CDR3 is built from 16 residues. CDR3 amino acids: CATSDWGRYSNQPQHF. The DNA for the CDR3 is TGTGCCACCTCGGATTGGGGGCGGTATAGCAATCAGCCCCAGCATTTT.

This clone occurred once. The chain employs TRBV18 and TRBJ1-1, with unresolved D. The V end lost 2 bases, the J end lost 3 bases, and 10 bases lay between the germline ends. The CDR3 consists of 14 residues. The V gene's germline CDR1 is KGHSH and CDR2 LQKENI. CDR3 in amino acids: CASSPSRSDTEAFF. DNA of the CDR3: TGTGCCAGCTCACCATCGAGGTCTGACACTGAAGCTTTCTTT.

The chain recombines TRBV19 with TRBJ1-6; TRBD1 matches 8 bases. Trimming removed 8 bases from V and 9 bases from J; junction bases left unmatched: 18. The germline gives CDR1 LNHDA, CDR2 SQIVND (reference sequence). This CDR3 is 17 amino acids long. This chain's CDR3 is CASLSTQTGGRPSPLHF. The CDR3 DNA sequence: TGTGCCAGTCTCTCCACACAAACAGGGGGTCGGCCTTCACCCCTCCACTTT. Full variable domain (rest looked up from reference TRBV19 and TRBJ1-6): DGGITQSPKYLFRKEGQNVTLSCEQNLNHDAMYWYRQDPGQGLRLIYYSQIVNDFQKGDIAEGYSVSREKKESFPLTVTSAQKNPTAFYLCASLSTQTGGRPSPLHFGNGTRLTVT.

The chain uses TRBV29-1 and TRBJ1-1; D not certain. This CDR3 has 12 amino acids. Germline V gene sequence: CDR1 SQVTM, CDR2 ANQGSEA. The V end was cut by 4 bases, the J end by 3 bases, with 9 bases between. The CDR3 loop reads CSVGFADTEAFF. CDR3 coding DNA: TGCAGCGTTGGATTTGCGGACACTGAAGCTTTCTTT.

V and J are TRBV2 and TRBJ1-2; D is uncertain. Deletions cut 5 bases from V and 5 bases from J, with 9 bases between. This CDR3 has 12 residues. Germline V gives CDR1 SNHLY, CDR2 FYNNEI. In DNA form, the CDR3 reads TGTGCCAGCAGTCAACAGCTTTATGGCTACACCTTC. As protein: CASSQQLYGYTF. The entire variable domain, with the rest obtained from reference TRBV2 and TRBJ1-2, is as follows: EPEVTQTPSHQVTQMGQEVILRCVPISNHLYFYWYRQILGQKVEFLVSFYNNEISEKSEIFDDQFSVERPDGSNFTLKIRSTKLEDSAMYFCASSQQLYGYTFGSGTRLTVV.

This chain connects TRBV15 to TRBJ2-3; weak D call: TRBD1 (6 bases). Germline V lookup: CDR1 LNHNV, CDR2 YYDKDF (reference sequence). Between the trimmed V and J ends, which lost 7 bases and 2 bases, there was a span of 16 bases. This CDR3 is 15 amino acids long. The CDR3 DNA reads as TGTGCCACCACCCAGCAAGGGGACAACACAGATACGCAGTATTTT. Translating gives CATTQQGDNTDTQYF.

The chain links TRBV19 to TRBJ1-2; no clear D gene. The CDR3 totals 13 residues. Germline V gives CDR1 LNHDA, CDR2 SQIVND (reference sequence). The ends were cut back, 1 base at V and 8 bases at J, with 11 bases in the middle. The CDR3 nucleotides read TGTGCCAGTAGTATAGTACCGGGTCGGGGCTACACCTTC. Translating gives CASSIVPGRGYTF.

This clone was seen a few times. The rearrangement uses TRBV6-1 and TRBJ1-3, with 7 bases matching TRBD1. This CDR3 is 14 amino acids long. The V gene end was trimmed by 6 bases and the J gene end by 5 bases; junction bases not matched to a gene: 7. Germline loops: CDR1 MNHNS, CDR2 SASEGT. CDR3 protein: CASSSDRPRNTIYF. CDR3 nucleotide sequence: TGTGCCAGCAGCTCGGACAGGCCCAGAAACACCATATATTTT.

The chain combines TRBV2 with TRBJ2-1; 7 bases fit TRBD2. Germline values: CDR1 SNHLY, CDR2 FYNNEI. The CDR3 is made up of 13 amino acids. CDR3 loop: CATGGDSYNEQFF. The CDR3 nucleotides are TGTGCTACTGGGGGGGATTCCTACAATGAGCAGTTCTTC.

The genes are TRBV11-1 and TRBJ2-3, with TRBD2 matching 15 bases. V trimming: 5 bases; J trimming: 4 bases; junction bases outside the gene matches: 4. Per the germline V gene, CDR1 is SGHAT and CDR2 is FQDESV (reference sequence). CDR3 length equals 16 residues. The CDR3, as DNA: TGTGCCAGCAGCAAACGGACTAGCGGGGGGGCAGATACGCAGTATTTT. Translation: CASSKRTSGGADTQYF.

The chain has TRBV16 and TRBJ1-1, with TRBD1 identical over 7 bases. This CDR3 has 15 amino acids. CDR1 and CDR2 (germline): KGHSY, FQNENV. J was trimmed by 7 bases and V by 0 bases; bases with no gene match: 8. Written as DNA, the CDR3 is TGTGCCAGCAGCCAATCATGGTCAGGGGGAGGTGAAGCTTTCTTT. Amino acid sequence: CASSQSWSGGGEAFF.

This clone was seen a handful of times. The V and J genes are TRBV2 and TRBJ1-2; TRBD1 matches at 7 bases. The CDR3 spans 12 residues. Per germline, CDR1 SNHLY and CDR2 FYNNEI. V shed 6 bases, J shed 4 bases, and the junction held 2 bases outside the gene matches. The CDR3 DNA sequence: TGTGCCAGCAGGGGACAGCCCTATGGCTACACCTTC. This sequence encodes CASRGQPYGYTF.

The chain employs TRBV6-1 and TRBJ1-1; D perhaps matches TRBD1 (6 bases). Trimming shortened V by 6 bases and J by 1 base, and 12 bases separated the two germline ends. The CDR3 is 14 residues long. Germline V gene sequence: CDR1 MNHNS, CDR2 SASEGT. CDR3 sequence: CASRNRDKNTEAFF. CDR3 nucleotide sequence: TGTGCCAGCAGGAACCGGGACAAGAACACTGAAGCTTTCTTT.

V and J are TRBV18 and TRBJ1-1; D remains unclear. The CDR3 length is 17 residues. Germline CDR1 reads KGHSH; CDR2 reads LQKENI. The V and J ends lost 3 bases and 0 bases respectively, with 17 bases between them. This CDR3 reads CASSPFQLERMNTEAFF. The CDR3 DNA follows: TGTGCCAGCTCACCTTTTCAGCTAGAGCGAATGAACACTGAAGCTTTCTTT.

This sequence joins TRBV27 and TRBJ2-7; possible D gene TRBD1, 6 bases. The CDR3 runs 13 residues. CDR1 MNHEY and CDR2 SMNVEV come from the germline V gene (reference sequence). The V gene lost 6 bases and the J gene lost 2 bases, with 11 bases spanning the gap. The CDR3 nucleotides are TGTGCCAGCAGCCATGGGGGCCCCTACGAGCAGTACTTC. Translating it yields CASSHGGPYEQYF.

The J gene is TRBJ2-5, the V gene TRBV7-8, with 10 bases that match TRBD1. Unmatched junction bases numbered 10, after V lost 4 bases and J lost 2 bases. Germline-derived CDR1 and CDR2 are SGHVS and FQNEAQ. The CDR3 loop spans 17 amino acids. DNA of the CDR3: TGTGCCAGCAGCTCGGACCCCGGGACAGGGGAACAAGAGACCCAGTACTTC. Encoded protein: CASSSDPGTGEQETQYF.

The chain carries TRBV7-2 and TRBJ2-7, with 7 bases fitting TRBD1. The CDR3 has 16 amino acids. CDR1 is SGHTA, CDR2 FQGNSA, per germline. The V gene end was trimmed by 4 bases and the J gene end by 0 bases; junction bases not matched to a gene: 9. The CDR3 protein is CASSSQTGPPSYEQYF. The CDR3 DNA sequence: TGTGCCAGCAGCTCACAGACAGGGCCACCCTCCTACGAGCAGTACTTC.